This T cell receptor beta chain was retrieved from a study of blood T cell repertoires in COVID-19. Looking at the study overall: COVID-19 samples, acute and convalescent, were from the United States, Italy and Spain. The analysed material was cDNA or gDNA that came from T cells, B-cell-depleted T cells, or PBMCs.

Clones were read by immunoSEQ multiplex PCR, and TCRdb kept only the in-frame ones, dropping some. The table lists tens of thousands of clones, 80% to 90% of them singletons. Germline loops: CDR1 SNHLY, CDR2 FYNNEI. Trimming cost V 7 bases and J 1 base; bases outside gene matches: 6. CDR3 length equals 14 residues. The gene calls are TRBV2 and TRBJ2-5; 7 bases align to TRBD1. The specimen was peripheral blood. The receptor was isolated from a woman in her 70s in a cohort sampled during active COVID-19. CDR3 loop: CASTTGVGQETQYF. The DNA of the CDR3 is TGTGCCAGCACTACAGGGGTTGGCCAAGAGACCCAGTACTTC.